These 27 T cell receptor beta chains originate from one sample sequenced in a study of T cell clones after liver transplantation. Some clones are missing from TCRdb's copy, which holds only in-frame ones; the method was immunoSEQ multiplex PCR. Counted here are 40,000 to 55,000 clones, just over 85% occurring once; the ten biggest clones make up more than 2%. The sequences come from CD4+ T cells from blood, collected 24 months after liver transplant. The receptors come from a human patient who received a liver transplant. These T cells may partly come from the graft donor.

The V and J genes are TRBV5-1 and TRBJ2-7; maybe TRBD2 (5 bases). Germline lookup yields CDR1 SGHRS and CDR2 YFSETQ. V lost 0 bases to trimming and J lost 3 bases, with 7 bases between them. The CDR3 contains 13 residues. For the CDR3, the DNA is TGCGCCAGCAGCTTGGACGGGGACTACGAGCAGTACTTC. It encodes CASSLDGDYEQYF.

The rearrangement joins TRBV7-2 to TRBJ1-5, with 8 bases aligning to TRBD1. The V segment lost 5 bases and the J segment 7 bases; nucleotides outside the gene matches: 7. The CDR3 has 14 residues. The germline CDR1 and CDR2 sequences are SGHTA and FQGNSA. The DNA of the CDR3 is TGTGCCAGCAGCCCCGGACAGGGTGGACAGCCCCAGCATTTT. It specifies CASSPGQGGQPQHF.

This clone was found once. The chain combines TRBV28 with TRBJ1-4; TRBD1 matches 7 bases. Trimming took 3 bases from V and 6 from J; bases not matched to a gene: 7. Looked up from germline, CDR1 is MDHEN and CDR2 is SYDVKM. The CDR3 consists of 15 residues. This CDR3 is CASSFGGRGDEKLFF. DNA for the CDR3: TGTGCCAGCAGTTTTGGGGGCAGGGGGGATGAAAAACTGTTTTTT.

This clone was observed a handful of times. The CDR3 loop reads CASSPTPQGNTEAFF. CDR3 bases: TGTGCCAGCAGCCCGACCCCACAGGGGAACACTGAAGCTTTCTTT. The rearrangement links TRBV11-3 to TRBJ1-1, with D perhaps TRBD1 (6 bases). The length of the CDR3 is 15 residues. Germline CDR1 SGHNT, CDR2 YENEEA. Between the trimmed V and J ends, which lost 5 bases and 1 base, there was a span of 14 bases.

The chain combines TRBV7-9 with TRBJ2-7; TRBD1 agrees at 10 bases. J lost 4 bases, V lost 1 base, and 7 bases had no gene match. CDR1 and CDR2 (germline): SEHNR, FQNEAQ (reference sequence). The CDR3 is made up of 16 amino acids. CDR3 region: CASSLVVTGGSYEQYF. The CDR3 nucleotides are TGTGCCAGCAGCTTAGTAGTGACAGGGGGCAGTTACGAGCAGTACTTC.

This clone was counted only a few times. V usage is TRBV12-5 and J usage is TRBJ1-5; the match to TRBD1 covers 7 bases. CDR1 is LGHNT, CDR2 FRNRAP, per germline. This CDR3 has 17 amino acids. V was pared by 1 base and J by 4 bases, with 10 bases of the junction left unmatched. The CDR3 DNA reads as TGTGCTAGTGGTTTGGCGCCCCCCGGACAGGAGAATCAGCCCCAGCATTTT. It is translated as CASGLAPPGQENQPQHF.

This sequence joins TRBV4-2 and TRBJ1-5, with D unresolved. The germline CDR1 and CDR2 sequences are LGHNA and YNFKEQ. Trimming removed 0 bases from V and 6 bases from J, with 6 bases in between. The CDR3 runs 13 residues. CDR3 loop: CASSQDLGQPQHF. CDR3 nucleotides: TGTGCCAGCAGCCAAGATCTCGGTCAGCCCCAGCATTTT.

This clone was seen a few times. DNA of the CDR3: TGTGCCAGCAGCGCCGGGGAGGGCCGCAACGAGCAGTACTTC. Amino acids: CASSAGEGRNEQYF. The chain has TRBV9 and TRBJ2-7, with 7 positions matching TRBD2. The germline V gene has CDR1 SGDLS and CDR2 YYNGEE. The CDR3 covers 14 residues. J gave up 5 bases and V 3 bases, and 8 bases lay outside the gene matches.

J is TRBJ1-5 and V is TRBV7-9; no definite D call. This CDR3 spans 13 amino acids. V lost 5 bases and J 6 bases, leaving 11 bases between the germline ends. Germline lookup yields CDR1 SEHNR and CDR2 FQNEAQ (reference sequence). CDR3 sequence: CASSLQSPQPQHF. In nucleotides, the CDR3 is TGTGCCAGCAGCCTACAGAGTCCTCAGCCCCAGCATTTT.

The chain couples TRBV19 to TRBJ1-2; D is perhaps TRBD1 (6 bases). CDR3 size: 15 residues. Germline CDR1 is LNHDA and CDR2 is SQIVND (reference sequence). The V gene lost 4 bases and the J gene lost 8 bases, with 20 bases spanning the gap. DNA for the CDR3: TGTGCCAGTAGTAACCCCCCGGGGGGCCCCCGAGGCTACACCTTC. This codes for CASSNPPGGPRGYTF.

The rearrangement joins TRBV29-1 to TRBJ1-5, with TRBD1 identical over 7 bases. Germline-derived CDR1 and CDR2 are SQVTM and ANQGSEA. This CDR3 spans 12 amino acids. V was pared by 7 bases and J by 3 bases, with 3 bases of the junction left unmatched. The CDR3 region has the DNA TGCAGCGCGGGACAGACCAATCAGCCCCAGCATTTT. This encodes CSAGQTNQPQHF.

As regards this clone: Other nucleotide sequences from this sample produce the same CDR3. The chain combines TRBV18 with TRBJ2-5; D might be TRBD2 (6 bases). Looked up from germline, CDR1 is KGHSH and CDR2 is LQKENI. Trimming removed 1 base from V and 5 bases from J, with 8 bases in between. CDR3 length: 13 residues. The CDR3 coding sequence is TGTGCCAGCTCACCACGGAGGGGTGAGACCCAGTACTTC. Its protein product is CASSPRRGETQYF.

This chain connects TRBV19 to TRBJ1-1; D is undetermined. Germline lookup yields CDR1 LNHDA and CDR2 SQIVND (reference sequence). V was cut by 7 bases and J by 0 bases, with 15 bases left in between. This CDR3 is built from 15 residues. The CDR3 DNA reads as TGTGCCAGTAAGCGGGAGTCTGTCCTGAACACTGAAGCTTTCTTT. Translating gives CASKRESVLNTEAFF.

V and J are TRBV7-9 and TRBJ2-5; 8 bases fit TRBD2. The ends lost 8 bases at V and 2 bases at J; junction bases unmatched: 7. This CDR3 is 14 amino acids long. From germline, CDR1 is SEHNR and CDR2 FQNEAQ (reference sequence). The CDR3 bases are TGTGCCAGCGTCAGATTAGCGGGACAAGAGACCCAGTACTTC. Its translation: CASVRLAGQETQYF.

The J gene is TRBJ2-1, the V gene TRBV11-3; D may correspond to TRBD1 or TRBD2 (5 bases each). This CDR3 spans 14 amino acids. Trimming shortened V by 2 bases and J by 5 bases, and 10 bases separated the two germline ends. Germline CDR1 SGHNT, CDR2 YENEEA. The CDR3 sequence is CASSLTRGHNEQFF. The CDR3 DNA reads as TGTGCCAGCAGCTTAACAAGGGGACACAATGAGCAGTTCTTC.

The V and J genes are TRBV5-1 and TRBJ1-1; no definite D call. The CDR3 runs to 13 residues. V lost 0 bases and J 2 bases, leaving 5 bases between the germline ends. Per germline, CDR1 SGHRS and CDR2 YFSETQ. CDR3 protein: CASSLATNTEAFF. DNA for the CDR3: TGCGCCAGCAGCTTGGCGACCAACACTGAAGCTTTCTTT.

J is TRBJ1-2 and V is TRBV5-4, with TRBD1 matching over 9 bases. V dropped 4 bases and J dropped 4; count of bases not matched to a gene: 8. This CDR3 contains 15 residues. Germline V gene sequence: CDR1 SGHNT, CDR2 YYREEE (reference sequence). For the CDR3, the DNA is TGTGCCAGCAGCCGCGGGACAGGGTGGGGCTATGGCTACACCTTC. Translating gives CASSRGTGWGYGYTF.

The CDR3 sequence: CASSRGISGANVLTF. The CDR3, as DNA: TGCGCCAGCAGCCGTGGGATCTCTGGGGCCAACGTCCTGACTTTC. The chain has TRBV4-3 and TRBJ2-6; D gene uncertain. CDR3 size: 15 residues. V lost 4 bases and J 0 bases, leaving 7 bases between the germline ends. CDR1 is LGHNA and CDR2 is YSLEER in the germline V gene.

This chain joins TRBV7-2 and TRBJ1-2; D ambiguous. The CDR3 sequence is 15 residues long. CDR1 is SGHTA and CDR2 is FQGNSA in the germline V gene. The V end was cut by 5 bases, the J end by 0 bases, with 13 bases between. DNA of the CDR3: TGTGCCAGCAGCACCTCGCGGACGGCTAACTATGGCTACACCTTC. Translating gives CASSTSRTANYGYTF.

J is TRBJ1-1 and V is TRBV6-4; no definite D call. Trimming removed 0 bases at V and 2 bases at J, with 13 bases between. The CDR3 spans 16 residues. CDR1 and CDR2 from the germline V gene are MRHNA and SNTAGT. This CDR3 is CASSDSPTLSNTEAFF. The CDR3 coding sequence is TGTGCCAGCAGTGACTCGCCTACGTTGTCAAACACTGAAGCTTTCTTT.

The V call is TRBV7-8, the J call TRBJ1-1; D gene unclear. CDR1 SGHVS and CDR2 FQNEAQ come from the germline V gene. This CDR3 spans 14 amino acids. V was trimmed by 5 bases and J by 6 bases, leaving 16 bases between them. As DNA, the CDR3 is TGTGCCAGCAGCCGCCCGGGAATTAGCGCTGAAGCTTTCTTT. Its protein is CASSRPGISAEAFF.

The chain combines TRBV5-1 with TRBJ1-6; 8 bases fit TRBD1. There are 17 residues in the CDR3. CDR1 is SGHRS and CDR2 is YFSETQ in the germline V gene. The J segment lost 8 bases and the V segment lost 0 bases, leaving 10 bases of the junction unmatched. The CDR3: CASSLGPPGTGDSPLHF. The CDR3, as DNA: TGCGCCAGCAGCTTGGGGCCCCCCGGGACAGGAGATTCACCCCTCCACTTT.

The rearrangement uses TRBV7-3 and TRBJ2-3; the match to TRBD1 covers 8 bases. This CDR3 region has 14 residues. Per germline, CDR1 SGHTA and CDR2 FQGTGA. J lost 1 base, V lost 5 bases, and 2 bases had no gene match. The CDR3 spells CASSQDRGTDTQYF. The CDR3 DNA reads TGTGCCAGCAGCCAGGACAGGGGCACAGATACGCAGTATTTT.

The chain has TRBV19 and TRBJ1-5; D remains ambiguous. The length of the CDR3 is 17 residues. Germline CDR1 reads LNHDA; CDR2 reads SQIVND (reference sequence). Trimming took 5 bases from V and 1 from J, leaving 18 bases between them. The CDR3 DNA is TGTGCCAGTAGTTGGGCGGGAAACCAACTCAGCAATCAGCCCCAGCATTTT. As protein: CASSWAGNQLSNQPQHF.

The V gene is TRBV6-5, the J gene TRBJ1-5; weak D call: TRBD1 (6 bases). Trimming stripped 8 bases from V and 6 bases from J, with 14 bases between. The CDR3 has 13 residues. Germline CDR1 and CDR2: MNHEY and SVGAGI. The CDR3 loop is CASGERGGQPQHF. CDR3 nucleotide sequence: TGTGCCAGCGGAGAAAGGGGGGGTCAGCCCCAGCATTTT.

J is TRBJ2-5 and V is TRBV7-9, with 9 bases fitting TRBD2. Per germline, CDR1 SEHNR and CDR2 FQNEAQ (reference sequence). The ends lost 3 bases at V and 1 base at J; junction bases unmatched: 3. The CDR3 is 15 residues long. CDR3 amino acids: CASSLSGGPQETQYF. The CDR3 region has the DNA TGTGCCAGCAGCTTGAGCGGGGGGCCCCAAGAGACCCAGTACTTC.

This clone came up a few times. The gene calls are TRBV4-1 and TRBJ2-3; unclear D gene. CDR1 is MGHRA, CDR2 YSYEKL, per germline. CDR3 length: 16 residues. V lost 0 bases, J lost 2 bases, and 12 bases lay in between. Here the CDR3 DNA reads TGCGCCAGCAGCCAAGAACGCGGATTTCCCACAGATACGCAGTATTTT. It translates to CASSQERGFPTDTQYF.